This T cell receptor beta chain was observed in a study of blood T cells in healthy people across ages. Germline CDR1 and CDR2: PRHDT and FYEKMQ (reference sequence). The CDR3 extends over 14 amino acids. V lost 4 bases to trimming and J lost 4 bases; unmatched junction nucleotides: 2. For the second PCR, which ran for roughly 6 to 12 cycles, a sample-barcoded 5' primer and a J-beta primer mix were used. Via MiXCR, TCRdb re-called the 5' RACE reads, giving one row per CDR3 protein. There are around 990,000 distinct CDR3 sequences in the sample; approximately 25% occur only once, and less than 0.85% lies in the top ten. These data are also associated with another study on T cells of mothers and their children. That work adds: In each mother, TCR beta CDR3 reads exceeded 9.5 million; in each child, they numbered around 3 million.

Source material: blood. The clonotype was recovered from a girl aged 2-15 years in good health. The rearrangement links TRBV13 to TRBJ2-5; 11 positions match TRBD1. Here the CDR3 DNA reads TGTGCCAGCAGCTCCGGGACAGGGGGAGAGACCCAGTACTTC. It translates to CASSSGTGGETQYF.